This T cell receptor (beta chain) was captured by sequencing in a study of CD8+ T cells in alopecia areata. Noted treatment: oral pan-JAK inhibitor, 5-10 mg twice daily. Reverse transcription of extracted RNA yielded cDNA, which provided the sequencing template. Clones were sequenced by immunoSEQ multiplex PCR, and TCRdb holds only the in-frame ones, with some missing. The sample yields about 200,000 clones, 55% to 70% seen once. V lost 1 base and J 1 base, leaving 19 bases between the germline ends. CDR1 and CDR2 from the germline V gene are GTSNPN and SVGIG (reference sequence). The CDR3 totals 18 residues. This clone was counted once.

Specimen: CD4+ T cells sorted from blood, collected at week 24, from a patient treated with tofacitinib. This TCR came from a human donor with alopecia areata. V is TRBV30 and J is TRBJ1-4, with D unclear. DNA for the CDR3: TGTGCCTGGAGTGCGGCACAACCCCTAATCGGAACTAATGAAAAACTGTTTTTT. This gives the protein CAWSAAQPLIGTNEKLFF. Full variable domain (rest looked up from reference TRBV30 and TRBJ1-4): SQTIHQWPATLVQPVGSPLSLECTVEGTSNPNLYWYRQAAGRGLQLLFYSVGIGQISSEVPQNLSASRPQDRQFILSSKKLLLSDSGFYLCAWSAAQPLIGTNEKLFFGSGTQLSVL.